The 4 T cell receptor beta chains presented below share a single source sample, sequenced in a study of cytomegalovirus exposure and HLA in healthy donors. Primers included in the PCR were 60 Vbeta and 13 Jbeta primers. Assay used: immunoSEQ multiplex PCR; TCRdb lists only in-frame clones, some missing. This sample has 95,000 to 150,000 clones; 77% occur once, and the top ten carry 3.7%. The sample comprised PBMCs. The receptors come from a human donor in good health.

This chain uses TRBV6-5 with TRBJ1-5; TRBD1 matches at 10 bases. V lost 6 bases and J lost 2; bases outside the gene matches: 4. Germline CDR1 is MNHEY and CDR2 is SVGAGI. The CDR3 spans 15 residues. For the CDR3, the DNA is TGTGCCAGCAGACTCGGGACAGGGGGCAATCAGCCCCAGCATTTT. Amino acids: CASRLGTGGNQPQHF.

V is TRBV6-5 and J is TRBJ2-1; 8 nucleotides match TRBD2. This CDR3 contains 15 residues. The V gene's germline CDR1 is MNHEY and CDR2 SVGAGI. V was pared by 5 bases and J by 7 bases, with 10 bases of the junction left unmatched. The CDR3 coding sequence is TGTGCCAGCAGTCAAACAGCGGGAGCTTATAATGAGCAGTTCTTC. It encodes CASSQTAGAYNEQFF.

The chain links TRBV11-2 to TRBJ2-2, with TRBD2 identical over 9 bases. Germline CDR1 SGHAT, CDR2 FQNNGV. CDR3 size: 18 residues. Trimming at V came to 2 bases and at J to 5 bases, leaving 12 bases not matched to a gene. This CDR3 is CASSLHPVRLAETGELFF. Written as DNA, the CDR3 is TGTGCCAGCAGCTTACACCCTGTCCGACTAGCGGAGACCGGGGAGCTGTTTTTT.

CDR3 sequence reads: CASSAGLAGVQETQYF. CDR3 bases: TGTGCCAGCAGCGCGGGACTAGCGGGAGTCCAAGAGACCCAGTACTTC. The chain links TRBV9 to TRBJ2-5, with 14 bases fitting TRBD2. The CDR3 contains 16 residues. Trimming at V came to 3 bases and at J to 1 base, leaving 2 bases not matched to a gene. Germline V CDR1 and CDR2: SGDLS, YYNGEE.